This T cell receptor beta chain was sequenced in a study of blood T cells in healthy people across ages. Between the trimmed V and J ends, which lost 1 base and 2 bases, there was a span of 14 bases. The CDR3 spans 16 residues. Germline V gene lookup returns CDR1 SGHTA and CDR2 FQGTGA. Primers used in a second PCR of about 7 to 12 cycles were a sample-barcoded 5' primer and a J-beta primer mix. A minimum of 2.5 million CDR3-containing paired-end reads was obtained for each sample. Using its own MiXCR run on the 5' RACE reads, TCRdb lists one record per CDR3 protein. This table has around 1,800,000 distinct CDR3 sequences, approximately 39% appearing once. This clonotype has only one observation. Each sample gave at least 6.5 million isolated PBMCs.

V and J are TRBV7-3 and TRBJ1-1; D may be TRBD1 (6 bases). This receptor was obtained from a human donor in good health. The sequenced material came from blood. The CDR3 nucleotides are TGTGCCAGCAGCTTAAACAGGGCATCAACCAACACTGAAGCTTTCTTT. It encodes CASSLNRASTNTEAFF.